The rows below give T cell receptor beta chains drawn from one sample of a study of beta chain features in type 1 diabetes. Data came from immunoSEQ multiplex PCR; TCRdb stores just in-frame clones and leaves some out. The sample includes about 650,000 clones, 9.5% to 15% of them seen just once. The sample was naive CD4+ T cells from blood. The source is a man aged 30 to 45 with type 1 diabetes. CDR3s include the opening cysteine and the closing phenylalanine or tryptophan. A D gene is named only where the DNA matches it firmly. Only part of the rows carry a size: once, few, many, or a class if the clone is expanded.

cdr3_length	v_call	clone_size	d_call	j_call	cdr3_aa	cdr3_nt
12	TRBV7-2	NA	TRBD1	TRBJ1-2	CASRAGQPGYTF	TGTGCCAGCAGGGCGGGACAGCCTGGCTACACCTTC
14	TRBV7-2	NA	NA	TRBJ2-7	CASSSRQVSYEQYF	TGTGCCAGCAGCTCCCGACAGGTCTCCTACGAGCAGTACTTC
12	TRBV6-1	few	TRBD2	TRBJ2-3	CASRLASDTQYF	TGTGCCAGCCGACTAGCGTCAGATACGCAGTATTTT
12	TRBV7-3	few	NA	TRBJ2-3	CASSLGQNTQYF	TGTGCCAGCAGCTTAGGACAGAACACGCAGTATTTT
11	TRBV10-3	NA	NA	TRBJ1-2	CAISESMGYTF	TGTGCCATCAGTGAGTCGATGGGCTACACCTTC
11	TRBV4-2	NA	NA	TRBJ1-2	CASSQEYGYTF	TGTGCCAGCAGCCAAGAATATGGCTACACCTTC
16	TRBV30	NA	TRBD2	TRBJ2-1	CAWSVPTSGTPNEQFF	TGTGCCTGGAGTGTACCCACTAGCGGTACACCCAATGAGCAGTTCTTC
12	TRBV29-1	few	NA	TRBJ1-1	CSSGEGWTEAFF	TGCAGTTCAGGGGAAGGATGGACTGAAGCTTTCTTT
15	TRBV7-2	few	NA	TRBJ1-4	CASSLVAGRDEKLFF	TGTGCCAGCAGCTTAGTAGCGGGGCGAGATGAAAAACTGTTTTTT
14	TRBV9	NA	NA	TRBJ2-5	CASSVGGHEETQYF	TGTGCCAGCAGCGTAGGGGGTCACGAAGAGACCCAGTACTTC
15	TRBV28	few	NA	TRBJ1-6	CASSFDSPNNSPLHF	TGTGCCAGCAGTTTCGACAGCCCCAATAATTCACCCCTCCACTTT
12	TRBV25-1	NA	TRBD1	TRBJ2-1	CASSRTGNEQFF	TGTGCCAGCAGCCGGACAGGCAATGAGCAGTTCTTC
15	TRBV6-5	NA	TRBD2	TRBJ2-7	CASSYSGLGQYEQYF	TGTGCCAGCAGTTACTCGGGACTAGGACAGTACGAGCAGTACTTC
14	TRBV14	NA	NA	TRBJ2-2	CASSFVRAAGELFF	TGTGCCAGCAGTTTCGTGCGGGCAGCCGGGGAGCTGTTTTTT
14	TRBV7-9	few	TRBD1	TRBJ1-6	CASSPGTANSPLHF	TGTGCCAGCAGCCCTGGGACAGCTAATTCACCCCTCCACTTT
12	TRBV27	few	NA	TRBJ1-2	CASSPTQGSYTF	TGTGCCAGCAGCCCCACACAGGGCTCCTACACCTTC
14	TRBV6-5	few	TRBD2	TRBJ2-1	CASSLAGAYNEQFF	TGTGCCAGCAGTCTAGCGGGGGCCTACAATGAGCAGTTCTTC
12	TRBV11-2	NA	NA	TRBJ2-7	CASSSTDYEQYF	TGTGCCAGCAGCTCGACAGACTACGAGCAGTACTTC
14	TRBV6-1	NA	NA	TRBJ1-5	CASSDWGVGGAQHF	TGTGCCAGCAGTGATTGGGGTGTAGGTGGAGCCCAGCATTTT
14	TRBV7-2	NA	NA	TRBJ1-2	CASSLSRDNYGYTF	TGTGCCAGCAGCTTAAGTCGAGACAACTATGGCTACACCTTC
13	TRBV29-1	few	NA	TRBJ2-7	CSVEYRDSAEQYF	TGCAGCGTTGAATACAGGGATTCCGCCGAGCAGTACTTC
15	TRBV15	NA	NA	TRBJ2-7	CATSLRGGASYEQYF	TGTGCCACCAGCCTGAGGGGGGGGGCCTCCTACGAGCAGTACTTC
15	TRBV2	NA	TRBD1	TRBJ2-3	CASSDVDREFGTQYF	TGTGCCAGCAGTGACGTGGACAGGGAGTTCGGTACGCAGTATTTT
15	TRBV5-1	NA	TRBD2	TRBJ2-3	CASSSTRGSTDTQYF	TGCGCCAGCAGCTCCACGCGGGGGAGCACAGATACGCAGTATTTT
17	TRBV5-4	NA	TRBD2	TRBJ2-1	CASSLGSGGSTNNEQFF	TGTGCCAGCAGCTTGGGTAGCGGGGGGTCCACAAACAATGAGCAGTTCTTC
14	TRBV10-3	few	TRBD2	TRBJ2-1	CASSETSRYNEQFF	TGTGCCAGCAGTGAGACTAGCCGTTACAATGAGCAGTTCTTC
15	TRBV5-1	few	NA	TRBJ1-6	CASSLDPGVFSPLHF	TGCGCCAGCAGCTTGGATCCAGGGGTTTTTTCACCCCTCCACTTT
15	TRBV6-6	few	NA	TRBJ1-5	CASSYPPGASQPQHF	TGTGCCAGCAGTTACCCTCCAGGGGCCAGTCAGCCCCAGCATTTT
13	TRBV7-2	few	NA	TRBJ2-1	CASSPQRYNEQFF	TGTGCCAGCAGCCCACAGCGCTACAATGAGCAGTTCTTC
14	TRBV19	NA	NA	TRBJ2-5	CASSIGELQETQYF	TGTGCCAGTAGTATAGGGGAACTCCAAGAGACCCAGTACTTC
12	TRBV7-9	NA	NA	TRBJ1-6	CASSPPQGPLHF	TGTGCCAGCAGCCCCCCCCAGGGACCCCTCCACTTT
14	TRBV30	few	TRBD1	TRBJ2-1	CAWSGGQGRNEQFF	TGTGCCTGGAGTGGGGGACAGGGGCGGAATGAGCAGTTCTTC
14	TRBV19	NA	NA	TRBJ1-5	CASTSTPPQQPQHF	TGTGCCAGTACTTCTACCCCTCCACAACAGCCCCAGCATTTT
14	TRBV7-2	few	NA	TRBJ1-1	CASSLQGLFTEAFF	TGTGCCAGCAGCTTACAGGGGTTGTTCACTGAAGCTTTCTTT
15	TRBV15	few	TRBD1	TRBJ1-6	CATSSLQGGHSPLHF	TGTGCCACCAGCAGTTTGCAGGGGGGGCACTCACCCCTCCACTTT
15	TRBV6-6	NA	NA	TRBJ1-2	CASTEGGSSYYGYTF	TGTGCCAGCACCGAGGGGGGCAGCTCCTACTATGGCTACACCTTC
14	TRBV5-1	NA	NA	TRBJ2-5	CASSPRPARETQYF	TGCGCCAGCAGCCCCCGACCCGCCCGGGAGACCCAGTACTTC
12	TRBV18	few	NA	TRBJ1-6	CASSPGRTPLHF	TGTGCCAGCTCACCGGGGCGTACACCCCTCCACTTT
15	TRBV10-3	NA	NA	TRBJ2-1	CAIRAAGSSNNEQFF	TGTGCCATCAGGGCCGCGGGAAGCTCCAACAATGAGCAGTTCTTC
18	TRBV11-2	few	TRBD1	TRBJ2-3	CASSLAPLTGGATDTQYF	TGTGCCAGCAGCTTAGCCCCGCTAACAGGGGGCGCGACAGATACGCAGTATTTT
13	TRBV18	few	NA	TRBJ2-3	CASSPLASDTQYF	TGTGCCAGCTCACCGCTAGCATCAGATACGCAGTATTTT
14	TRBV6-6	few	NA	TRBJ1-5	CASSRTASNQPQHF	TGTGCCAGCAGTCGGACAGCCAGCAATCAGCCCCAGCATTTT
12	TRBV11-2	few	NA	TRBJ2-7	CAVASVTYEQYF	TGTGCCGTGGCTTCCGTAACCTACGAGCAGTACTTC
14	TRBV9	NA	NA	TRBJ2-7	CASSPTGVAYEQYF	TGTGCCAGCAGCCCCACGGGGGTGGCCTACGAGCAGTACTTC
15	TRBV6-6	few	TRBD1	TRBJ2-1	CASSSSGTGFNEQFF	TGTGCCAGCAGTTCCTCCGGGACAGGGTTCAATGAGCAGTTCTTC